This passage covers 26 T cell receptor beta chains from one sample sequenced in a study of blood T cell repertoires in COVID-19. TCRdb's table, derived via immunoSEQ multiplex PCR, lists solely in-frame clones and lacks some. The sample consists of about 250,000 clones, 85% to 90% of them appearing once. The sequenced material came from peripheral blood. All receptors come from a woman between 40 and 50 years old who had recovered from COVID-19.

The CDR3: CAWAGQALTGELFF. CDR3 in DNA: TGTGCCTGGGCGGGACAGGCGCTCACCGGGGAGCTGTTTTTT. The chain has TRBV30 and TRBJ2-2; 8 bases are a match to TRBD1. V was pared by 5 bases and J by 4 bases, with 6 bases of the junction left unmatched. CDR3 length equals 14 residues. Per germline, CDR1 GTSNPN and CDR2 SVGIG (reference sequence).

The chain combines TRBV5-4 with TRBJ1-2; D is possibly TRBD1 (5 bases). The CDR3 runs to 16 residues. The germline V gene has CDR1 SGHNT and CDR2 YYREEE (reference sequence). V gave up 5 bases and J gave up 6 bases, with 23 bases separating them. CDR3 coding DNA: TGTGCCAGCAGTACTTTCGGACGGGGGATCTATGATGGCTACACCTTC. Protein: CASSTFGRGIYDGYTF.

This rearrangement joins TRBV5-6 to TRBJ2-5, with TRBD2 identical over 8 bases. This CDR3 comprises 15 residues. Per the germline V gene, CDR1 is SGHDT and CDR2 is YYEEEE. Trimming at V came to 0 bases and at J to 2 bases, leaving 3 bases not matched to a gene. DNA for the CDR3: TGTGCCAGCAGCTTGGACGGGGGGGTACAAGAGACCCAGTACTTC. Translating it yields CASSLDGGVQETQYF.

The chain has TRBV6-6 and TRBJ2-1; 8 nucleotides align to TRBD2. V gave up 2 bases and J gave up 4 bases; unmatched junction bases: 4. Germline CDR1 reads MNHNY; CDR2 reads SVGAGI (reference sequence). This CDR3 spans 15 amino acids. CDR3 loop: CASSYAGGTYNEQFF. The DNA of the CDR3 is TGTGCCAGCAGTTACGCGGGGGGCACGTACAATGAGCAGTTCTTC.

V and J are TRBV4-3 and TRBJ1-3; tentatively, D is TRBD1 (5 bases). CDR3 length equals 15 residues. Deletions cut 0 bases from V and 11 bases from J, with 17 bases between. Germline V CDR1 and CDR2: LGHNA, YSLEER. CDR3: CASSQDLGRVKAIYF. The CDR3 DNA reads as TGCGCCAGCAGCCAAGATCTGGGCAGGGTCAAGGCCATATATTTT.

As for this clone: At the DNA level, this CDR3 is encoded by other sequences in the same sample as well. This chain links TRBV9 with TRBJ2-2; the D gene is possibly TRBD1 (7 bases). There are 14 residues in the CDR3. V gave up 0 bases and J gave up 5 bases, with 8 bases separating them. Germline CDR1 SGDLS, CDR2 YYNGEE. In nucleotides, the CDR3 is TGTGCCAGCAGCGTAGCAGGGGGGACCGGGGAGCTGTTTTTT. It codes for CASSVAGGTGELFF.

The chain uses TRBV9 and TRBJ2-1, with 10 bases lining up with TRBD2. The CDR3 covers 16 residues. The J segment lost 2 bases and the V segment lost 4 bases, leaving 6 bases of the junction unmatched. Germline-derived CDR1 and CDR2 are SGDLS and YYNGEE. The chain's CDR3 is CASSPLSGGTYNEQFF. The CDR3 bases are TGTGCCAGCAGCCCTCTTAGCGGGGGGACCTACAATGAGCAGTTCTTC. Together with reference TRBV9 and TRBJ2-1, the CDR3 gives the full variable domain: DSGVTQTPKHLITATGQRVTLRCSPRSGDLSVYWYQQSLDQGLQFLIQYYNGEERAKGNILERFSAQQFPDLHSELNLSSLELGDSALYFCASSPLSGGTYNEQFFGPGTRLTVL.

The chain links TRBV19 to TRBJ1-3, with no clear D. Trimming took off 5 bases at V and 2 bases at J, with 13 bases between the two ends. This CDR3 spans 15 amino acids. Germline CDR1 is LNHDA and CDR2 is SQIVND (reference sequence). CDR3 amino acids: CASSLVRRPGNTIYF. The CDR3 bases are TGTGCCAGTAGTCTCGTCAGGCGCCCTGGAAACACCATATATTTT.

The chain has TRBV11-3 and TRBJ2-5; 8 bases are a match to TRBD2. Germline V CDR1 and CDR2: SGHNT, YENEEA. Trimming at V came to 1 base and at J to 3 bases, leaving 10 bases not matched to a gene. This CDR3 contains 17 residues. CDR3 sequence (DNA): TGTGCCAGCAGCTTAGGATCCCGGGTAGCGGGGAAAGAGACCCAGTACTTC. Translating gives CASSLGSRVAGKETQYF. Combining the CDR3 with reference TRBV11-3 and TRBJ2-5 gives the whole variable domain EAGVVQSPRYKIIEKKQPVAFWCNPISGHNTLYWYLQNLGQGPELLIRYENEEAVDDSQLPKDRFSAERLKGVDSTLKIQPAELGDSAVYLCASSLGSRVAGKETQYFGPGTRLLVL.

This rearrangement joins TRBV28 to TRBJ1-2, with 7 bases fitting TRBD1. The CDR3 totals 12 residues. With 8 bases clipped from V and 7 bases from J, the junction kept 7 bases outside the gene matches. Germline assignment: CDR1 MDHEN and CDR2 SYDVKM. The CDR3 coding sequence is TGTGCCAGCCGGACAGGCCCTCCTGGCTACACCTTC. Translation: CASRTGPPGYTF.

This clone was seen once. The V call is TRBV7-9, the J call TRBJ2-3; 10 positions agree with TRBD2. V was clipped by 5 bases and J by 3 bases; unmatched bases: 2. Per the germline V gene, CDR1 is SEHNR and CDR2 is FQNEAQ (reference sequence). CDR3 length equals 14 residues. In DNA form, the CDR3 reads TGTGCCAGCAGCGCGACTAGCGGGACAGATACGCAGTATTTT. Its translation: CASSATSGTDTQYF. Together with reference TRBV7-9 and TRBJ2-3, the CDR3 gives the full variable domain: DTGVSQNPRHKITKRGQNVTFRCDPISEHNRLYWYRQTLGQGPEFLTYFQNEAQLEKSRLLSDRFSAERPKGSFSTLEIQRTEQGDSAMYLCASSATSGTDTQYFGPGTRLTVL.

This sequence joins TRBV10-3 and TRBJ1-3; D remains ambiguous. The CDR3 extends over 13 amino acids. Trimming removed 3 bases at V and 2 bases at J, with 5 bases between. Germline CDR1 reads ENHRY; CDR2 reads SYGVKD. DNA of the CDR3: TGTGCCATCAGTGAAATCGCTGGAAACACCATATATTTT. Amino acid sequence: CAISEIAGNTIYF.

The CDR3 sequence: CAAGPEETQYF. For the CDR3, the DNA is TGTGCAGCGGGGCCCGAAGAGACCCAGTACTTC. The J gene is TRBJ2-5, the V gene TRBV6-6; TRBD2 agrees at 7 bases. The CDR3 totals 11 residues. The germline CDR1 and CDR2 sequences are MNHNY and SVGAGI (reference sequence).

The chain couples TRBV6-1 to TRBJ2-3; TRBD1 is a possible D gene (6 bases). V was trimmed by 3 bases and J by 0 bases, leaving 13 bases between them. Germline lookup yields CDR1 MNHNS and CDR2 SASEGT. There are 16 residues in the CDR3. The CDR3 spells CASSEGARGSTDTQYF. The DNA of the CDR3 is TGTGCCAGCAGTGAGGGGGCAAGAGGAAGCACAGATACGCAGTATTTT.

The chain is built from TRBV2 and TRBJ2-3; a weak D match, TRBD1 (5 bases). The CDR3 runs to 13 residues. The V end was cut by 10 bases, the J end by 5 bases, with 16 bases between. The germline CDR1 and CDR2 sequences are SNHLY and FYNNEI. CDR3 protein: CATFLTQGDTQYF. The DNA for the CDR3 is TGTGCCACCTTTCTCACGCAGGGAGATACGCAGTATTTT.

The chain employs TRBV5-1 and TRBJ1-1, with D unclear. This CDR3 is 14 amino acids long. V dropped 4 bases and J dropped 3 bases, with 13 bases sitting between them. Germline CDR1 and CDR2: SGHRS and YFSETQ. The CDR3 DNA sequence: TGCGCCAGCAGCAACGTCCCGGAGGACACTGAAGCTTTCTTT. Its protein is CASSNVPEDTEAFF.

V and J are TRBV28 and TRBJ2-3, with TRBD1 matching over 7 bases. CDR3 length equals 15 residues. The J segment lost 2 bases and the V segment lost 5 bases, leaving 7 bases of the junction unmatched. Germline V CDR1 and CDR2: MDHEN, SYDVKM. CDR3 in DNA: TGTGCCAGCAGTACAGACAGGGTCGACACAGATACGCAGTATTTT. Protein: CASSTDRVDTDTQYF.

The chain carries TRBV27 and TRBJ2-3; no clear D. Germline V lookup: CDR1 MNHEY, CDR2 SMNVEV (reference sequence). V lost 5 bases and J lost 0, with 12 bases in between. The CDR3 has 15 amino acids. CDR3 in amino acids: CASSPGPGSTDTQYF. CDR3 bases: TGTGCCAGCAGTCCCGGTCCCGGGAGCACAGATACGCAGTATTTT.

The chain is built from TRBV15 and TRBJ2-2; possible D gene TRBD1, 6 bases. The CDR3 covers 16 residues. Germline CDR1 is LNHNV and CDR2 is YYDKDF (reference sequence). V gave up 6 bases and J gave up 0 bases, with 14 bases separating them. The CDR3 nucleotides read TGTGCCACCAGTACTCAACAGGGTGCGAACACCGGGGAGCTGTTTTTT. It encodes CATSTQQGANTGELFF.

The rearrangement uses TRBV5-1 and TRBJ2-3; 10 bases match TRBD2. V gave up 4 bases and J gave up 3 bases; unmatched junction bases: 5. CDR3 size: 15 residues. Germline V gene lookup returns CDR1 SGHRS and CDR2 YFSETQ. The CDR3 protein is CASSGAGGPTDTQYF. The CDR3 DNA is TGCGCCAGCAGCGGAGCGGGGGGGCCGACAGATACGCAGTATTTT.

About this clone itself: This same CDR3 is encoded by further DNA sequences in the sample. The chain carries TRBV12-3 or TRBV12-4 and TRBJ2-1; maybe TRBD2 (5 bases). CDR3 length: 12 amino acids. V dropped 3 bases and J dropped 6 bases, with 6 bases sitting between them. CDR3 amino acids: CASSFGGNEQFF. The CDR3 DNA reads TGTGCCAGCAGTTTCGGAGGCAATGAGCAGTTCTTC.

The chain uses TRBV28 and TRBJ1-2; D perhaps matches TRBD1 (6 bases). CDR3 length: 12 residues. V lost 9 bases to trimming and J lost 0 bases, with 8 bases between them. From germline, CDR1 is MDHEN and CDR2 SYDVKM. The CDR3, as DNA: TGTGCCAGTCAGGGGTCTAACTATGGCTACACCTTC. Protein: CASQGSNYGYTF.

The count of this clone is one. CDR3: CASSPLTVNTEAFF. The DNA of the CDR3 is TGTGCCAGCAGCCCACTAACGGTTAACACTGAAGCTTTCTTT. The gene calls are TRBV3-1 (or the pseudogene TRBV3-2) and TRBJ1-1; D remains ambiguous. The germline V gene has CDR1 LGHDT and CDR2 YNNKEL (reference sequence). The CDR3 loop spans 14 amino acids. Between the trimmed V and J ends, which lost 4 bases and 2 bases, there was a span of 11 bases.

The chain couples TRBV12-5 to TRBJ2-1, with TRBD1 matching 7 bases. The V and J ends lost 1 base and 12 bases, in that order; junction bases with no gene match: 6. CDR1 and CDR2 (germline): LGHNT, FRNRAP. CDR3 length equals 13 residues. Written as DNA, the CDR3 is TGTGCTAGTGGTTTGGAGGTGTGGGACAGGCAGTTCTTC. Amino acids: CASGLEVWDRQFF.

The gene calls are TRBV10-3 and TRBJ1-1, with TRBD1 as a possible D gene (6 bases). Trimming shortened V by 7 bases and J by 2 bases, and 14 bases separated the two germline ends. There are 14 residues in the CDR3. CDR1 is ENHRY, CDR2 SYGVKD, per germline. CDR3 sequence (DNA): TGTGCCATCAACCGGGACATGGGAAACACTGAAGCTTTCTTT. Its translation: CAINRDMGNTEAFF.

The chain recombines TRBV3-1 (or the pseudogene TRBV3-2) with TRBJ2-3; D not resolved. Germline V gives CDR1 LGHDT, CDR2 YNNKEL (reference sequence). This CDR3 is built from 14 residues. V lost 1 base to trimming and J lost 0 bases, with 5 bases between them. The CDR3 sequence is CASSQGASTDTQYF. In DNA, the CDR3 is TGTGCCAGCAGCCAAGGGGCTAGCACAGATACGCAGTATTTT.